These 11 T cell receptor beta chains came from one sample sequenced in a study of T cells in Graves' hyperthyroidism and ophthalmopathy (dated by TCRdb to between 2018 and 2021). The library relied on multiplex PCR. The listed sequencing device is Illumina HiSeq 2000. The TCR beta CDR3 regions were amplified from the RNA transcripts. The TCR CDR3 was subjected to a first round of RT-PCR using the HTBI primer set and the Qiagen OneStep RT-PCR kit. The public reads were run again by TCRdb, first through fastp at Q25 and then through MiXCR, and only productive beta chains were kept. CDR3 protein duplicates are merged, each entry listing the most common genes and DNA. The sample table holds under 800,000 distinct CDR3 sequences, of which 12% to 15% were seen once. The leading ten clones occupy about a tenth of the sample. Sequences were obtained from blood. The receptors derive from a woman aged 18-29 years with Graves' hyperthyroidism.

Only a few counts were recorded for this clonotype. CDR3 DNA sequence: TGTGCCAGTTCCTTTAGTGGCTACACCTTC. As protein: CASSFSGYTF. The V gene is TRBV6-1, the J gene TRBJ1-2, with D hard to call. This CDR3 region has 10 residues. Germline V gives CDR1 MNHNS, CDR2 SASEGT. V lost 9 bases and J lost 7, with 9 bases in between.

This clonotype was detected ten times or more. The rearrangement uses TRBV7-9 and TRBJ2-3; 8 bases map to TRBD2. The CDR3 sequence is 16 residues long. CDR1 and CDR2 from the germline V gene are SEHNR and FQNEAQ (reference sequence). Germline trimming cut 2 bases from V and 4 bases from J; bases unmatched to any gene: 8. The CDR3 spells CASSLQEREYPDTQYF. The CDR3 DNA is TGTGCCAGCAGCTTACAGGAGCGGGAGTACCCAGATACGCAGTATTTT.

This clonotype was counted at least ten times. CDR3 in amino acids: CASSPLRGPWTQYF. CDR3 bases: TGTGCCAGCAGCCCCCTGAGGGGTCCTTGGACCCAGTACTTC. V gene TRBV11-2 combines with J gene TRBJ2-5; tentatively, D is TRBD1 or TRBD2 (5 bases each). The CDR3 has 14 residues. Per germline, CDR1 SGHAT and CDR2 FQNNGV. V was clipped by 5 bases and J by 7 bases, with 17 bases between them.

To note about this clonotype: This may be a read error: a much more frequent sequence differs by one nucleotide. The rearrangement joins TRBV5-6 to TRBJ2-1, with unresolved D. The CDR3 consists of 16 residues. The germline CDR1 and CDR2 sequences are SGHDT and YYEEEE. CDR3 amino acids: CASSLETYLSHNEQFF. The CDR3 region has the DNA TGTGCCAGCAGCTTGGAGACCTACCTCTCCCACAATGAGCAGTTCTTC. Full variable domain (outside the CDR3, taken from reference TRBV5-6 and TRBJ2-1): DAGVTQSPTHLIKTRGQQVTLRCSPKSGHDTVSWYQQALGQGPQFIFQYYEEEERQRGNFPDRFSGHQFPNYSSELNVNALLLGDSALYLCASSLETYLSHNEQFFGPGTRLTVL.

CDR3 amino acids: CASSPRTSTEAFF. CDR3 in DNA: TGCGCCAGCAGTCCTCGGACGAGTACTGAAGCTTTCTTT. The chain has TRBV4-1 and TRBJ1-1; D is uncertain. CDR1 is MGHRA, CDR2 YSYEKL, per germline. The length of the CDR3 is 13 residues. V was shortened by 6 bases and J by 5 bases, with 13 bases between the two germline ends.

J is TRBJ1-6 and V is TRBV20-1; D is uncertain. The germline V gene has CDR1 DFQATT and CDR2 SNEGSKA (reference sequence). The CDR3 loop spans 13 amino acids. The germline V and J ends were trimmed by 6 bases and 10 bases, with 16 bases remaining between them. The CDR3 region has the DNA TGCAGTGCCGCCACCCGGGGTGGGTCACCCCTCCACTTT. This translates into CSAATRGGSPLHF.

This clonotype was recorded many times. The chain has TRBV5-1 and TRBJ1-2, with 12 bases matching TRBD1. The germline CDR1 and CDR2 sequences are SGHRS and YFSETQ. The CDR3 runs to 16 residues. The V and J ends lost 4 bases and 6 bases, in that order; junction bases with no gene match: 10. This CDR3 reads CASSVAGTGGANGYTF. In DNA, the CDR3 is TGCGCCAGCAGCGTAGCAGGGACAGGGGGCGCAAATGGCTACACCTTC.

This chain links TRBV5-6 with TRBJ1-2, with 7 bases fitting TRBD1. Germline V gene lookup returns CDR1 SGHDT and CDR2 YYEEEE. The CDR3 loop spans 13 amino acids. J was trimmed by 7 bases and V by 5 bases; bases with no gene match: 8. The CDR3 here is CASRDRMIFGYTF. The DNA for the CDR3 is TGTGCCAGCAGGGACAGGATGATTTTTGGCTACACCTTC.

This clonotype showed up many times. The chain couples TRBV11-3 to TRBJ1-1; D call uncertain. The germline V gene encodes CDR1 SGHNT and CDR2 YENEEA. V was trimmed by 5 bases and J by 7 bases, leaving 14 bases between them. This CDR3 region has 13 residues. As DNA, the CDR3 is TGTGCCAGCAGCCCCGGACGGTATCTTGAAGCTTTCTTT. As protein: CASSPGRYLEAFF.

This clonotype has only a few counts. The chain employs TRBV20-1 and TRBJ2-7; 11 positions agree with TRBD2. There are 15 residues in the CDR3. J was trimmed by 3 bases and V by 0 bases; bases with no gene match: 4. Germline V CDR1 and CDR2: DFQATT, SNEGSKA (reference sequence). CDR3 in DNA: TGCAGTGCTAGAGATCGAACTAGCGGGAGCTACGAGCAGTACTTC. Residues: CSARDRTSGSYEQYF.

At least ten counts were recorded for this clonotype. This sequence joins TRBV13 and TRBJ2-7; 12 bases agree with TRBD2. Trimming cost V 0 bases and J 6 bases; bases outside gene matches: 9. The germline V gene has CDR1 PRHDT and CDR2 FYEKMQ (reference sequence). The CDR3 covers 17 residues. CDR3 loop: CASSLGTSGSSSGEQYF. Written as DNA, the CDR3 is TGTGCCAGCAGCTTAGGGACTAGCGGGAGTAGTTCAGGCGAGCAGTACTTC.